This T cell receptor (beta chain) emerged from a study of T cell responses to AZD1222 COVID-19 vaccine. The table came from immunoSEQ multiplex PCR; TCRdb's copy has only in-frame clones and leaves some out. The sample lists about 130,000 clones, over 90% occurring once. Germline CDR1 reads LNHDA; CDR2 reads SQIVND (reference sequence). Trimming stripped 3 bases from V and 7 bases from J, with 12 bases between. This CDR3 spans 14 amino acids. This clonotype originated in an adult in good health. Source: peripheral blood, taken on day 0 of AZD1222 vaccination. The genes are TRBV19 and TRBJ2-2; either TRBD1 or TRBD2 may supply D (6 bases each). The CDR3 protein is CASSILGGVGELFF. The CDR3 DNA reads as TGTGCCAGTAGTATCTTGGGGGGCGTCGGGGAGCTGTTTTTT.